This T cell receptor beta chain stems from a study of radiation and T cells in renal cell carcinoma. This CDR3 has 15 residues. Germline V lookup: CDR1 ENHRY, CDR2 SYGVKD. Treatment indicated: treatment-naive control, cytoreductive nephrectomy. Clear cell pathology was present in this patient's renal cell carcinoma. Control tumors came from several females and about a dozen males, aged roughly 40 to 82. Whole-study results and caveats: Irradiated tumors held more dominant CDR3 motifs than control tumors. Top 100 clonotypes averaged around 50% in irradiated versus approximately 45% in nephrectomy-only tumors.

A note on this clone: Its antigen is not identified. Mismatch with germline at one junction end may stem from a read error.

Libraries were prepared by immunoSEQ multiplex PCR; TCRdb keeps only in-frame clonotypes and omits some of them. The top ten clones hold 11% of a sample with 15,000 to 17,000 clones, more than 55% of them seen once. This receptor was taken from a man aged 50 to 60 with renal cell carcinoma. This chain links TRBV10-3 with TRBJ1-2; 8 bases are shared with TRBD1. The sequencing used tumor tissue, collected from a patient whose treatment was nephrectomy without radiotherapy. In DNA, the CDR3 is TGTGCCAGCAGTTACTCTACGACAGGGGACTATGGCTACACCTTC. Its protein product is CASSYSTTGDYGYTF.